The clone carrying this TCR beta chain was recorded many times. The unsorted libraries were prepared from 2 million PBMCs (stored at -80 C). The team produced cDNA through 5'RACE using 10-nucleotide random UMIs. Over 190 million TCR-beta sequences from 15-18 subjects came from every sequencing run. In TCRdb, the 5' RACE reads were re-called with MiXCR into one record per CDR3 protein. The sample contains roughly 56,000 distinct CDR3 sequences, more than 9.5% of which appear only once. The data are from a study of neurological immune-mediated disorders. V was clipped by 4 bases and J by 4 bases; unmatched bases: 3. This CDR3 region has 13 residues.

The sequenced sample consisted of PBMCs. The receptor was derived from a man aged 60-69 years in good health. This chain uses TRBV12-3 or TRBV12-4 with TRBJ1-2; 7 bases are shared with TRBD1. The CDR3, as DNA: TGTGCCAGCAGTTCGGACAGGTTCTATGGCTACACCTTC. This encodes CASSSDRFYGYTF.